This entry features one T cell receptor (beta chain) sequence. The antigen remains unidentified. V lost 5 bases and J 6 bases, leaving 19 bases between the germline ends. The CDR3 totals 16 residues. Germline V gene data show CDR1 as SNHLY and CDR2 as FYNNEI. CD45RO-negative, CCR7-positively selected cells formed the naive CD8 fraction, excluding terminally differentiated effector memory CD45RA+ cells. The data are from a study of shared clonotypes between healthy human individuals. Notes on the study in general: Non-shared clonotypes had lower generation probabilities than those shared by all four donors. The naive CD4 repertoires of several donors were compared, and approximately 5% of clonotypes were shared.

Using immunoSEQ multiplex PCR, the repertoire was profiled, and TCRdb retains in-frame clones only, with some absent. This sample has about 2 million clones; about 94% occur once, and the top ten carry 0.85% to 1.2%. Sample: naive CD8+ T cells sorted from blood. The chain recombines TRBV2 with TRBJ1-4; D is unresolved. This TCR derives from a young man in good health. CDR3 sequence (DNA): TGTGCCAGCAGTACCTTTATGTCCAGATCCGATGAAAAACTGTTTTTT. Translating gives CASSTFMSRSDEKLFF.